The 10 T cell receptor beta chains given below trace back to one sample, sequenced in a study of blood T cell repertoires in COVID-19. Repertoires were generated with immunoSEQ multiplex PCR, while TCRdb's copy carries only in-frame clones and drops some. This table holds some 110,000 clones, 85% to 90% found once. The sample consisted of peripheral blood. Receptors originate from a human donor in a cohort sampled during active COVID-19.

V and J are TRBV18 and TRBJ1-3; D remains ambiguous. Between the trimmed V and J ends, which lost 2 bases and 0 bases, there was a span of 14 bases. CDR1 and CDR2 from the germline V gene are KGHSH and LQKENI. This CDR3 has 17 residues. CDR3 residues: CASSPNPVAASGNTIYF. For the CDR3, the DNA is TGTGCCAGCTCACCAAATCCCGTGGCGGCCTCTGGAAACACCATATATTTT.

This clone has ten or more counts. The chain is built from TRBV7-2 and TRBJ1-1; D is unresolved. This CDR3 has 13 amino acids. In germline, CDR1 is SGHTA, CDR2 FQGNSA. With 4 bases removed from V and 8 bases from J, the gap between germline ends came to 14 bases. CDR3 bases: TGTGCCAGCAGCTCCGAACAGAACCAAGAAGCTTTCTTT. Amino acids: CASSSEQNQEAFF.

The chain employs TRBV5-1 and TRBJ2-1; 9 bases line up with TRBD1. Germline V gene lookup returns CDR1 SGHRS and CDR2 YFSETQ. CDR3 size: 17 residues. The V gene end was trimmed by 4 bases and the J gene end by 3 bases; junction bases not matched to a gene: 11. The CDR3 region is CASSRIPGTGYYNEQFF. DNA of the CDR3: TGCGCCAGCAGCCGAATACCCGGGACAGGGTACTACAATGAGCAGTTCTTC.

This chain joins TRBV9 and TRBJ1-1; D gene ambiguous. Trimming removed 4 bases at V and 1 base at J, with 14 bases between. Germline CDR1 reads SGDLS; CDR2 reads YYNGEE. The CDR3 totals 15 residues. CDR3 coding DNA: TGTGCCAGCAGCCGGGAGGCCACCTCGAACACTGAAGCTTTCTTT. As protein: CASSREATSNTEAFF.

The genes are TRBV7-8 and TRBJ2-3, with D tentatively TRBD2 (5 bases). The CDR3 contains 15 residues. Germline CDR1 SGHVS, CDR2 FQNEAQ. V lost 3 bases and J lost 8, with 18 bases in between. The CDR3 is CASSFTRPPSSTQYF. The CDR3 region has the DNA TGTGCCAGCAGCTTTACTAGGCCCCCCTCCAGTACGCAGTATTTT.

The chain joins TRBV2 to TRBJ1-4; D is uncertain. CDR3 length equals 15 residues. Between the trimmed V and J ends, which lost 4 bases and 5 bases, there was a span of 14 bases. Looked up from germline, CDR1 is SNHLY and CDR2 is FYNNEI. The DNA for the CDR3 is TGTGCCAGCAGTGCTGGTGTGGCAGGAAATGAAAAACTGTTTTTT. Amino acid sequence: CASSAGVAGNEKLFF.

This clone was counted between two and nine times. The chain links TRBV18 to TRBJ2-2; unclear D gene. Trimming removed 2 bases at V and 1 base at J, with 8 bases between. The CDR3 consists of 15 residues. Germline assignment: CDR1 KGHSH and CDR2 LQKENI. CDR3 bases: TGTGCCAGCTCACCAGATCGACTGAACACCGGGGAGCTGTTTTTT. Translated: CASSPDRLNTGELFF.

This chain joins TRBV19 and TRBJ1-2, with 7 bases that match TRBD1. Germline loops: CDR1 LNHDA, CDR2 SQIVND (reference sequence). J was trimmed by 2 bases and V by 4 bases; bases with no gene match: 7. The CDR3 extends over 15 amino acids. The CDR3 coding sequence is TGTGCCAGTAGTACCACGACAGGGAGAAACTATGGCTACACCTTC. Amino acid sequence: CASSTTTGRNYGYTF.

The J gene is TRBJ1-6, the V gene TRBV5-8; 7 positions match TRBD1. The germline CDR1 and CDR2 sequences are SGHTS and YDEGEE. This CDR3 has 14 residues. J gave up 7 bases and V 5 bases, and 6 bases lay outside the gene matches. CDR3 coding DNA: TGTGCCAGCAGGCTGACAGGGAGGAATTCACCCCTCCACTTT. This codes for CASRLTGRNSPLHF.

The chain links TRBV30 to TRBJ2-7; 8 nucleotides agree with TRBD2. Trimming removed 5 bases from V and 2 bases from J; junction bases left unmatched: 5. Germline V gives CDR1 GTSNPN, CDR2 SVGIG (reference sequence). The CDR3 has 13 residues. In nucleotides, the CDR3 is TGTGCCTGGGCGGGGCGGGGGGCCTACGAGCAGTACTTC. This encodes CAWAGRGAYEQYF.